The 2 T cell receptor beta chains reported below all come from one sample, sequenced in a study of T cell clonality in common variable immunodeficiency. The method was immunoSEQ multiplex PCR; TCRdb's version includes in-frame clones alone and lacks a portion of them. The sample has around 52,000 clones, none seen only once. Sample: peripheral blood mononuclear cells. The receptors come from a person aged 18 to 70 in good health.

Note on this clone: The same CDR3 is also encoded by other DNA sequences in this sample. CDR3 DNA (partial): TGTGCCAGCAGTACGTCTCAGGGAACTAATGAAAAA. Encoded protein: CASSTSQGTNEK. The complete CDR3 protein is CASSTSQGTNEKLFF. This chain links TRBV7-8 with TRBJ1-4; possible D gene TRBD1, 5 bases. Read sequence stops 3 residues before the CDR3 end, and the germline J gene provides the missing end. The CDR3 runs to 15 residues. Germline-derived CDR1 and CDR2 are SGHVS and FQNEAQ. The V end was cut by 6 bases, the J end by 1 base, with 12 bases between. The full variable domain, completed using reference TRBV7-8 and TRBJ1-4, is GAGVSQSPRYKVAKRGQDVALRCDPISGHVSLFWYQQALGQGPEFLTYFQNEAQLDKSGLPSDRFFAERPEGSVSTLKIQRTQQEDSAVYLCASSTSQGTNEKLFFGSGTQLSVL.

This clone was recorded at least ten times. Read sequence stops 3 residues before the CDR3 end, and the germline J gene provides the missing end. This sequence joins TRBV20-1 and TRBJ2-2; weak D call: TRBD2 (5 bases). Trimming pared 1 base from V and 1 base from J, leaving 7 bases between. CDR3 length: 14 amino acids. Per the germline V gene, CDR1 is DFQATT and CDR2 is SNEGSKA (reference sequence). The DNA read from the CDR3 is TGCAGTGCTAGAGCAGGAGGGAACACCGGGGAG. Protein product: CSARAGGNTGE. The whole CDR3 region reads CSARAGGNTGELFF.